The clone carrying this TCR beta chain occurred once. Antigen: not known. The sample comes from a study of cytomegalovirus exposure and HLA in healthy donors. Study-wide points: When a later analysis was performed, an Asian-associated ancestry cluster reportedly had fewer N-insertions than the approximately 680-donor mean. Excluded were some V segments that proved indistinguishable, including TRBV6-2 and TRBV6-3. Earlier analysis found most TCR beta V segments productive about 87% or about 30% of the time.

This CDR3 is built from 17 residues. CDR1 and CDR2 (germline): MDHEN, SYDVKM. V trimming: 2 bases; J trimming: 2 bases; junction bases outside the gene matches: 9. The PCR was carried out with 60 Vbeta primers and 13 Jbeta primers. Here immunoSEQ multiplex PCR was the method, and the copy in TCRdb shows in-frame clones only, minus some. Of over 150,000 clones listed, 65% to 85% are singletons. The study sampled nominally healthy donors, though unrecorded immune exposures were likely. This clonotype was obtained from a male donor in good health and CMV-seronegative. The sequenced material came from PBMCs. The chain recombines TRBV28 with TRBJ2-5, with 9 bases aligning to TRBD2. This CDR3 is CASSLIILAGNQETQYF. The CDR3 coding sequence is TGTGCCAGCAGTTTAATCATCCTAGCGGGGAATCAAGAGACCCAGTACTTC.